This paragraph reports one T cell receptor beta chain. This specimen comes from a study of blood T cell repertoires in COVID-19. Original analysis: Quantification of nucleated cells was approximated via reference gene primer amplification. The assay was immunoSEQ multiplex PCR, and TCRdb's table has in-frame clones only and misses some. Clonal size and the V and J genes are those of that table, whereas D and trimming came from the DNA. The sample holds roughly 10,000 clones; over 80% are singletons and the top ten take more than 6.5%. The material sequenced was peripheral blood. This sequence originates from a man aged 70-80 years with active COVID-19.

In nucleotides, the CDR3 is TGTGCCAGCAGTTGGACAGGGGGCAATGAGCAGTTCTTC. This sequence encodes CASSWTGGNEQFF. This sequence joins TRBV27 and TRBJ2-1, with TRBD1 matching 10 bases. Germline V gene data show CDR1 as MNHEY and CDR2 as SMNVEV (reference sequence). This CDR3 spans 13 amino acids. V lost 4 bases and J lost 6; bases outside the gene matches: 0.